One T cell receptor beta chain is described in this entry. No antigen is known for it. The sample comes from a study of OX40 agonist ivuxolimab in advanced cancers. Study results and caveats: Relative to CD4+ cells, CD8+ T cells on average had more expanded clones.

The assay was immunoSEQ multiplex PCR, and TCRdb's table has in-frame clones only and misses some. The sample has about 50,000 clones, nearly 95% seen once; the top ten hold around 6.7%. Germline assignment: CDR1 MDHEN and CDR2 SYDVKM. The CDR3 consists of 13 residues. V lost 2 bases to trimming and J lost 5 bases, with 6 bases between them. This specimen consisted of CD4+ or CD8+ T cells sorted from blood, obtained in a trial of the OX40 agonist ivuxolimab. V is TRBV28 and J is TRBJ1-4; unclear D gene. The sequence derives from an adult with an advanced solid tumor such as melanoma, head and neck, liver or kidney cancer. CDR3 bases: TGTGCCAGCAGTTTACAGGAAAATGAAAAACTGTTTTTT. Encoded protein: CASSLQENEKLFF.